One T cell receptor beta chain is described in this entry. The antigen is not known. The sample originates from a study of beta chain features in type 1 diabetes. Study-wide context: There was similarity between patients and healthy donors in age, gender and cell yields. Findings and limits, study-wide: Highly expressing activated T cells could be over-counted with a cDNA template. Shorter TCRB CDR3s, moderately but significantly so, were found in Type 1 diabetes patients in all four CD4+ subsets.

Sequencing targeted expressed TCRB transcripts, as all isolated RNA had been reverse transcribed. The assay was immunoSEQ multiplex PCR, and TCRdb's table has in-frame clones only and misses some. Seen here are 600,000 or so clones, about 14% observed once, and the top ten hold 0.03% to 0.045%. The clonotype was recovered from a man between 18 and 35 years old with type 1 diabetes. The sample taken for sequencing was naive CD4+ T cells from blood.

The CDR3 region is CASSRGAGNEQFF. CDR3 nucleotides: TGTGCCAGCTCTCGGGGGGCCGGCAATGAGCAGTTCTTC. The genes are TRBV18 and TRBJ2-1; maybe TRBD2 (7 bases). The germline V gene encodes CDR1 KGHSH and CDR2 LQKENI. This CDR3 has 13 residues. Deletions cut 6 bases from V and 6 bases from J, with 12 bases between.